Following are 20 T cell receptor beta chains from one sample sequenced in a study of CD8 T cells in ankylosing spondylitis. Study-wide results and caveats: Fewer than 10 highly homologous variants made up a TCR beta motif that seemed to typify ankylosing spondylitis blood.

In TCRdb, the 5' RACE reads were re-called with MiXCR into one record per CDR3 protein. Among 470,000 or so distinct CDR3 sequences, around 26% were seen once, and the ten largest hold over 0.8%. These receptors have no known antigen. The specimen sequenced was blood, either unsorted or a sorted T cell fraction (not recorded which). These receptors came from a male donor with ankylosing spondylitis.

V is TRBV6-2 or TRBV6-3 and J is TRBJ2-7; D is uncertain. This CDR3 comprises 12 residues. V lost 4 bases and J lost 2, with 6 bases in between. CDR1 MNHEY and CDR2 SVGEGT come from the germline V gene. The CDR3 DNA reads as TGTGCCAGCAGTTCCCGGACCTACGAGCAGTACTTC. Residues: CASSSRTYEQYF.

This clonotype was detected only a few times. The chain has TRBV10-3 and TRBJ1-5; D is perhaps TRBD1 (6 bases). V was cut by 5 bases and J by 1 base, with 9 bases left in between. The V gene's germline CDR1 is ENHRY and CDR2 SYGVKD. The CDR3 runs to 14 residues. CDR3 amino acids: CAISPGVSNQPQHF. CDR3 sequence (DNA): TGTGCCATCAGTCCAGGGGTAAGCAATCAGCCCCAGCATTTT.

The rearrangement uses TRBV12-3 or TRBV12-4 and TRBJ1-1, with 10 nucleotides matching TRBD1. The J segment lost 1 base and the V segment lost 2 bases, leaving 4 bases of the junction unmatched. This CDR3 region has 16 residues. The CDR3 bases are TGTGCCAGCAGTTTACGGGACAGGGGATGGAACACTGAAGCTTTCTTT. Translation gives CASSLRDRGWNTEAFF.

This sequence joins TRBV20-1 and TRBJ1-1; TRBD1 is a possible D gene (5 bases). CDR1 and CDR2 (germline): DFQATT, SNEGSKA (reference sequence). The length of the CDR3 is 13 residues. Between the trimmed V and J ends, which lost 5 bases and 4 bases, there was a span of 14 bases. This CDR3 reads CSAVGEMGTEAFF. The CDR3 DNA is TGCAGTGCTGTAGGGGAGATGGGCACTGAAGCTTTCTTT.

The CDR3 region has the DNA TGTGCCAGCAGCTTAGCGGGACAGGGACCGAGCGAGCAGTACGTC. Residues: CASSLAGQGPSEQYV. This chain connects TRBV7-9 to TRBJ2-7, with TRBD1 identical over 9 bases. Germline V gene sequence: CDR1 SEHNR, CDR2 FQNEAQ (reference sequence). The V and J ends lost 0 bases and 6 bases, in that order; junction bases with no gene match: 6. The CDR3 totals 15 residues.

CDR3 sequence (DNA): TGTGCCATCAAGGACTATCCAGATCCCAATGAGCAGTTCTTC. It translates to CAIKDYPDPNEQFF. The genes are TRBV10-3 and TRBJ2-1; weak D call: TRBD2 (6 bases). From germline, CDR1 is ENHRY and CDR2 SYGVKD. V lost 7 bases and J 6 bases, leaving 16 bases between the germline ends. CDR3 length equals 14 residues.

The rearrangement links TRBV11-2 to TRBJ1-4; D is unresolved. There are 17 residues in the CDR3. Per germline, CDR1 SGHAT and CDR2 FQNNGV. V lost 2 bases, J lost 2 bases, and 15 bases lay in between. The CDR3, as DNA: TGTGCCAGCAGCTTATCGTATGGGTCGGGCACTAATGAAAAACTGTTTTTT. This encodes CASSLSYGSGTNEKLFF.

V is TRBV5-6 and J is TRBJ2-1, with a weak D call TRBD2 (6 bases). Germline values: CDR1 SGHDT, CDR2 YYEEEE. The CDR3 is made up of 15 amino acids. Trimming cost V 0 bases and J 7 bases, with 14 bases left between them. The CDR3 DNA is TGTGCCAGCAGCTTGGCGGGGACTGTGGGGAATGAGCAGTTCTTC. Residues: CASSLAGTVGNEQFF. Full variable domain (remainder filled in from reference TRBV5-6 and TRBJ2-1): DAGVTQSPTHLIKTRGQQVTLRCSPKSGHDTVSWYQQALGQGPQFIFQYYEEEERQRGNFPDRFSGHQFPNYSSELNVNALLLGDSALYLCASSLAGTVGNEQFFGPGTRLTVL.

The rearrangement joins TRBV20-1 to TRBJ1-1, with D perhaps TRBD1 (5 bases). This CDR3 contains 15 residues. Germline V gene data show CDR1 as DFQATT and CDR2 as SNEGSKA (reference sequence). Trimming took 0 bases from V and 1 from J, leaving 12 bases between them. This chain's CDR3 is CSARDYQGANTEAFF. In DNA, the CDR3 is TGCAGTGCTAGAGATTATCAGGGAGCGAACACTGAAGCTTTCTTT.

This chain links TRBV15 with TRBJ2-3; D possibly corresponds to TRBD2 (5 bases). Trimming took 0 bases from V and 2 from J, leaving 9 bases between them. In germline, CDR1 is LNHNV, CDR2 YYDKDF (reference sequence). The CDR3 length is 15 residues. The CDR3 here is CATSRDPGNTDTQYF. The CDR3 coding sequence is TGTGCCACCAGCAGAGATCCGGGAAACACAGATACGCAGTATTTT.

This chain uses TRBV10-3 with TRBJ2-5; 7 bases align to TRBD1. This CDR3 region has 13 residues. Germline V CDR1 and CDR2: ENHRY, SYGVKD. Trimming at V came to 6 bases and at J to 3 bases, leaving 4 bases not matched to a gene. The CDR3 is CAIRGTEEETQYF. The CDR3 DNA follows: TGTGCCATCAGGGGGACAGAAGAAGAGACCCAGTACTTC.

The rearrangement links TRBV7-2 to TRBJ2-5, with 8 bases aligning to TRBD2. The length of the CDR3 is 15 residues. CDR1 and CDR2 from the germline V gene are SGHTA and FQGNSA. Trimming at V came to 5 bases and at J to 3 bases, leaving 8 bases not matched to a gene. The CDR3 sequence: CASSPNGLAEETQYF. CDR3 in DNA: TGTGCCAGCAGCCCAAACGGACTAGCTGAAGAGACCCAGTACTTC.

There are a few counts of this clonotype. The DNA of the CDR3 is TGCGCCAGCAGCCAGACAGGGGGCGCGGAAGCCTCAAGAAATGAAAAACTGTTTTTT. Protein sequence: CASSQTGGAEASRNEKLFF. The rearrangement uses TRBV5-1 and TRBJ1-4; 10 nucleotides agree with TRBD1. Losses at the gene ends were 4 bases for V and 5 bases for J; bases not matched to a gene: 17. Germline V gene sequence: CDR1 SGHRS, CDR2 YFSETQ. The CDR3 spans 19 residues.

This clonotype was detected a few times. This sequence joins TRBV5-1 and TRBJ1-2; TRBD1 is a possible D gene (5 bases). The CDR3 has 14 residues. CDR1 SGHRS and CDR2 YFSETQ come from the germline V gene. The V end lost 6 bases, the J end lost 1 base, and 13 bases lay between the germline ends. CDR3 amino acids: CASTRPDSNYGYTF. DNA for the CDR3: TGCGCCAGCACCAGACCTGACAGTAACTATGGCTACACCTTC.

A few counts support this clonotype. The rearrangement links TRBV6-2 or TRBV6-3 to TRBJ2-1, with 8 bases matching TRBD2. The length of the CDR3 is 17 residues. Germline-derived CDR1 and CDR2 are MNHEY and SVGEGT. V lost 8 bases, J lost 0 bases, and 12 bases stayed unmatched. As DNA, the CDR3 is TGTGCCAGCTCGTTTGGCGGGAGGAGCGGCTCCTACAATGAGCAGTTCTTC. Amino acids: CASSFGGRSGSYNEQFF.

V usage is TRBV3-1 and J usage is TRBJ2-3, with 8 nucleotides matching TRBD2. Germline lookup yields CDR1 LGHDT and CDR2 YNNKEL (reference sequence). This CDR3 comprises 15 residues. After removal of 0 bases from V and 4 bases from J, the junction contained 3 bases not matched to a gene. CDR3 nucleotide sequence: TGTGCCAGCAGCCAAGATCCGGGAGGGCCAGATACGCAGTATTTT. Translating it yields CASSQDPGGPDTQYF.

This clonotype was detected a few times. The chain is built from TRBV20-1 and TRBJ2-3; D ambiguous. This CDR3 is built from 17 residues. Trimming stripped 3 bases from V and 2 bases from J, with 21 bases between. Germline-derived CDR1 and CDR2 are DFQATT and SNEGSKA (reference sequence). As DNA, the CDR3 is TGCAGTGCTAGGCCCGAGGCGGAGCGAGACCTCACAGATACGCAGTATTTT. This translates into CSARPEAERDLTDTQYF.

The chain is built from TRBV10-3 and TRBJ2-5; 13 bases fit TRBD2. Germline loops: CDR1 ENHRY, CDR2 SYGVKD. With 8 bases clipped from V and 5 bases from J, the junction kept 8 bases outside the gene matches. This CDR3 contains 15 residues. DNA of the CDR3: TGTGCCATCTCTCGGACTAGCGGGAGTGGTGAGACCCAGTACTTC. The encoded protein is CAISRTSGSGETQYF.

On this clonotype itself: This may be a read error: a much more frequent sequence differs by one nucleotide. V gene TRBV5-6 combines with J gene TRBJ2-3, with D unresolved. V lost 5 bases, J lost 1 base, and 8 bases lay in between. CDR3 size: 13 residues. Germline CDR1 SGHDT, CDR2 YYEEEE. The CDR3: CASRSTGTDTQYF. In DNA form, the CDR3 reads TGTGCCAGCAGATCTACAGGCACAGATACGCAGTATTTT.

This clonotype was counted ten times or more. The rearrangement uses TRBV29-1 and TRBJ2-5; tentatively, D is TRBD1 or TRBD2 (5 bases each). CDR1 and CDR2 from the germline V gene are SQVTM and ANQGSEA. The V end lost 7 bases, the J end lost 7 bases, and 19 bases lay between the germline ends. CDR3 size: 13 residues. The CDR3 loop reads CSAPGPMRGTQYF. Written as DNA, the CDR3 is TGCAGCGCCCCGGGCCCCATGAGGGGGACCCAGTACTTC.